What follows are 6 T cell receptor beta chains derived from one specimen sequenced in a study of T cells in Graves' hyperthyroidism and ophthalmopathy. RNA transcripts were the template for amplifying TCR beta CDR3 regions. In the first-round RT-PCR of the TCR CDR3, the HTBI primer set was used. TCRdb re-analysed the multiplex PCR reads in MiXCR, keeping a single row per CDR3 protein. The repertoire has 600,000 to 900,000 distinct CDR3 sequences, roughly 15% of them found once; the top ten carry over 7.5%. Material: blood. These receptor sequences come from a man aged 18 to 29 with Graves' hyperthyroidism.

The sample holds a few counts of this clonotype. The chain combines TRBV3-1 with TRBJ1-2; D uncertain. The CDR3 contains 16 residues. Germline CDR1 is LGHDT and CDR2 is YNNKEL (reference sequence). V was pared by 0 bases and J by 4 bases, with 15 bases between. The CDR3 DNA reads TGTGCCAGCAGCCAAGATTTCGTAGGCGGAAGCTATGGCTACACCTTC. Protein sequence: CASSQDFVGGSYGYTF.

CDR3 coding DNA: TGTGCCAGCAGCCTGATTAGGAGCTCCTATAATTCACCCCTCCACTTT. Protein product: CASSLIRSSYNSPLHF. This chain connects TRBV27 to TRBJ1-6; D not certain. CDR3 size: 16 residues. Trimming removed 6 bases at V and 0 bases at J, with 12 bases between. In germline, CDR1 is MNHEY, CDR2 SMNVEV (reference sequence).

This clonotype was found many times. CDR3 sequence (DNA): TGTGCCAGCAGTTACGATTCGTCCGGGGGGACCCAGTACTTC. Residues: CASSYDSSGGTQYF. The chain uses TRBV6-2 or TRBV6-3 and TRBJ2-5, with a possible D match to TRBD2 (6 bases). The CDR3 contains 14 residues. Germline V gene sequence: CDR1 MNHEY, CDR2 SVGEGT. Between the trimmed V and J ends, which lost 2 bases and 7 bases, there was a span of 14 bases.

Many counts were recorded for this clonotype. The V and J genes are TRBV7-8 and TRBJ2-1; 8 nucleotides agree with TRBD2. Germline CDR1 reads SGHVS; CDR2 reads FQNEAQ. The CDR3 spans 15 residues. The V gene end was trimmed by 3 bases and the J gene end by 7 bases; junction bases not matched to a gene: 8. Written as DNA, the CDR3 is TGTGCCAGCAGCTTCTCGGTAGCGGGGATTAATGAGCAGTTCTTC. Its protein product is CASSFSVAGINEQFF.

This chain joins TRBV9 and TRBJ1-5; D may be TRBD1 (6 bases). Germline CDR1 is SGDLS and CDR2 is YYNGEE. The CDR3 is 15 residues long. Deletions cut 0 bases from V and 3 bases from J, with 10 bases between. CDR3 in amino acids: CASSVGGQFNQPQHF. The CDR3, as DNA: TGTGCCAGCAGCGTAGGAGGACAGTTCAATCAGCCCCAGCATTTT.

The V gene is TRBV20-1, the J gene TRBJ2-1, with D tentatively TRBD2 (5 bases). CDR1 DFQATT and CDR2 SNEGSKA come from the germline V gene (reference sequence). This CDR3 is 13 amino acids long. V was trimmed by 5 bases and J by 7 bases, leaving 15 bases between them. The CDR3 coding sequence is TGCAGTGCTCATTCCTTCCCGGGGAATGAGCAGTTCTTC. This sequence encodes CSAHSFPGNEQFF.